Given below is one T cell receptor beta chain in context. Its target is not known. The CDR3 length is 17 residues. The germline gives CDR1 LGHNA, CDR2 YSLEER. V lost 4 bases, J lost 2 bases, and 13 bases stayed unmatched. This sample stems from a study of T cell repertoires in cytomegalovirus infection. Looking at the study overall: Alongside well-studied HLA-B-restricted CMV epitopes, recently identified HLA-C-restricted CMV epitopes were also used. Signatures in public TCR beta sequences pointed to both CMV infection and matching HLA type.

Findings and caveats of the study: HLA-C-restricted, CMV-specific TCR beta clonotypes were dominant ex vivo.

TCRdb processed the reads anew with MiXCR; each CDR3 protein has one entry. The data show approximately 500,000 distinct CDR3 sequences, roughly a third seen once. This rearrangement joins TRBV4-3 to TRBJ2-7; 8 bases are a match to TRBD2. The origin of this receptor is a human donor in good health (CMV status not recorded). Some clones in this sample may be carry-over from other donors' samples. This material consisted of cultured PBMCs, taken from culture after CMV antigen stimulation. The CDR3 DNA reads TGCGCCAGCAGCCCCAGGGGTCAAGCGGGAGCCCCCTACGAGCAGTACTTC. Protein product: CASSPRGQAGAPYEQYF.